These T cell receptor beta chains were read from a single sample in a study of control samples from healthy donors and cancer patients. Repertoires were generated with immunoSEQ multiplex PCR, while TCRdb's copy carries only in-frame clones and drops some. The sample shows some 140,000 clones, 75% to 90% of them seen only once. Sequenced material: blood. The receptors come from a woman under 40 in good health. The CDR3 runs from the conserved cysteine through the conserved F or W. The order of the fields is D gene, V gene, clone size, J gene, CDR3 DNA, CDR3 protein. A D gene is named only where the DNA matches it firmly. Only part of the rows carry a size: once, few, many, or a class if the clone is expanded.

.	TRBV6-1	.	TRBJ2-7	TGTGCCAGCAGTGAATTACTTGGAACGGCGGACCCCCGGGGCGAGCAGTACTTC	CASSELLGTADPRGEQYF
.	TRBV5-4	.	TRBJ2-3	TGTGCCAGCAGCGGAGAGGATCCCACAGATACGCAGTATTTT	CASSGEDPTDTQYF
.	TRBV7-6	.	TRBJ1-2	TGTGCCAGCAGCCCCGACGGGACACGGCTTAACTATGGCTACACCTTC	CASSPDGTRLNYGYTF
.	TRBV20-1	.	TRBJ1-2	TGCAGTGCTAGAGCAGGGTTTGGCTACACCTTC	CSARAGFGYTF
.	TRBV7-9	.	TRBJ1-5	TGTGCCAGCAGCCTCGGACCTATTGGGGGCAATCAGCCCCAGCATTTT	CASSLGPIGGNQPQHF
.	TRBV6-6	.	TRBJ2-3	TGTGCCAGCAGTCCTCTGTTCAGCACAGATACGCAGTATTTT	CASSPLFSTDTQYF
TRBD2	TRBV18	.	TRBJ2-1	TGTGCCAGCTCACCCCAAGCGGGAGGGCCCTACAATGAGCAGTTCTTC	CASSPQAGGPYNEQFF
.	TRBV6-1	.	TRBJ1-3	TGTGCCAGCAGTGATGGAACAGGGCCTGGAAACACCATATATTTT	CASSDGTGPGNTIYF
.	TRBV5-5	few	TRBJ1-5	TGTGCCAGCAGCCTGAGGCCGGGAGCTGGCAATCAGCCCCAGCATTTT	CASSLRPGAGNQPQHF
TRBD1	TRBV20-1	.	TRBJ1-5	TGCAGTGCTAGTCACAGGGGGGGGAGCAATCAGCCCCAGCATTTT	CSASHRGGSNQPQHF